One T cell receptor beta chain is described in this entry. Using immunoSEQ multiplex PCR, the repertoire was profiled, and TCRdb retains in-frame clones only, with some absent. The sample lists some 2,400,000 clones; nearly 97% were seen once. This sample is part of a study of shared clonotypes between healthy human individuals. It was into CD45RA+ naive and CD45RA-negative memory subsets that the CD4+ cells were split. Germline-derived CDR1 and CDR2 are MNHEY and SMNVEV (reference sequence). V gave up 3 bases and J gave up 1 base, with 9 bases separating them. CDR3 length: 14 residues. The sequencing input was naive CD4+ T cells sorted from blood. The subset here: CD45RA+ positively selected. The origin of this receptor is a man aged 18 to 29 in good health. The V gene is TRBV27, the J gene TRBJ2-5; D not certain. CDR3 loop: CASSFGGFQETQYF. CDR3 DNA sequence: TGTGCCAGCAGTTTCGGTGGATTCCAAGAGACCCAGTACTTC.